These 13 T cell receptor beta chains share one sample of origin, sequenced in a study of T cell repertoires in cytomegalovirus infection. TCRdb reprocessed the reads via MiXCR and lists one record per CDR3 protein. Of roughly 700,000 distinct CDR3 sequences detected, about 30% appear once; the ten largest clones hold around a sixth. For these TCRs, the target antigens are not known. This sample comprised cultured PBMCs, obtained from culture after CMV antigen stimulation. Receptors originate from a human donor in good health (CMV status not recorded). Some clones in this sample may be carry-over from other donors' samples.

This clonotype was detected a few times. The chain couples TRBV7-6 to TRBJ1-2; weak D call: TRBD1 (5 bases). Trimming pared 1 base from V and 6 bases from J, leaving 9 bases between. The CDR3 is 13 amino acids. The germline gives CDR1 SGHVS, CDR2 FNYEAQ. The CDR3 DNA reads as TGTGCCAGCAGCTTAGGTGAAGGGGATGGCTACACCTTC. Amino acids: CASSLGEGDGYTF.

This clonotype was counted only a few times. The chain links TRBV7-9 to TRBJ2-7; 7 bases are shared with TRBD1. V shed 7 bases and J 11 bases; nucleotides not matched to a gene: 14. The CDR3 runs to 13 residues. Looked up from germline, CDR1 is SEHNR and CDR2 is FQNEAQ (reference sequence). CDR3 in DNA: TGTGCCAGCAACGACCTTGCCGGGACAGTGGAGTACTTC. It is translated as CASNDLAGTVEYF.

The chain uses TRBV12-3 or TRBV12-4 and TRBJ2-2; D gene unclear. CDR3 length equals 15 residues. V was trimmed by 3 bases and J by 3 bases, leaving 11 bases between them. The CDR3 reads CASSFSETYTGELFF. CDR3 in DNA: TGTGCCAGCAGTTTTTCGGAAACCTACACCGGGGAGCTGTTTTTT.

In this sample, this clonotype turned up a few times. The V gene is TRBV28, the J gene TRBJ1-5, with D possibly being TRBD1 (6 bases). The CDR3 covers 14 residues. Trimming took off 4 bases at V and 6 bases at J, with 13 bases between the two ends. Germline V gene sequence: CDR1 MDHEN, CDR2 SYDVKM. CDR3 residues: CASSSGGASQPQHF. The CDR3 coding sequence is TGTGCCAGCAGTTCCGGGGGGGCCAGTCAGCCCCAGCATTTT.

The V call is TRBV7-6, the J call TRBJ2-7, with TRBD2 as a possible D gene (6 bases). Between the trimmed V and J ends, which lost 5 bases and 0 bases, there was a span of 11 bases. CDR3 length: 14 residues. The V gene's germline CDR1 is SGHVS and CDR2 FNYEAQ. The CDR3 loop is CASSTGLTSYEQYF. The CDR3 nucleotides are TGTGCCAGCAGCACAGGACTAACCTCCTACGAGCAGTACTTC.

This clonotype was counted only a few times. V usage is TRBV11-2 and J usage is TRBJ2-7, with 9 bases identical to TRBD2. J lost 4 bases, V lost 5 bases, and 15 bases had no gene match. The CDR3 sequence is 17 residues long. Germline V gives CDR1 SGHAT, CDR2 FQNNGV. The CDR3 DNA reads TGTGCCAGCAGCCCCGCCGGTTTTGCGGGGGGGGTATACGAGCAGTACTTC. This encodes CASSPAGFAGGVYEQYF.

Here the CDR3 DNA reads TGTGCCAGCAGTAAAGAAGGGTTATGGGACTACGAAGAGACCCAGTACTTC. This translates into CASSKEGLWDYEETQYF. The chain joins TRBV7-2 to TRBJ2-5; 7 bases are a match to TRBD2. CDR1 and CDR2 from the germline V gene are SGHTA and FQGNSA. V was pared by 6 bases and J by 3 bases, with 16 bases of the junction left unmatched. The length of the CDR3 is 17 residues. The whole variable domain, filled in from reference TRBV7-2 and TRBJ2-5, reads GAGVSQSPSNKVTEKGKDVELRCDPISGHTALYWYRQSLGQGLEFLIYFQGNSAPDKSGLPSDRFSAERTGGSVSTLTIQRTQQEDSAVYLCASSKEGLWDYEETQYFGPGTRLLVL.

The J gene is TRBJ1-5, the V gene TRBV2; D remains unclear. V shed 2 bases and J shed 6 bases, with 11 bases lying between them. The CDR3 extends over 14 amino acids. Germline loops: CDR1 SNHLY, CDR2 FYNNEI. Here the CDR3 DNA reads TGTGCCAGCAGTGAATGGAGGTCGGGTCAGCCCCAGCATTTT. Translated, it gives CASSEWRSGQPQHF.

This chain uses TRBV19 with TRBJ2-6; D gene ambiguous. The V end lost 5 bases, the J end lost 0 bases, and 14 bases lay between the germline ends. CDR1 is LNHDA, CDR2 SQIVND, per germline (reference sequence). This CDR3 contains 17 residues. Here the CDR3 reads CASSHPLRSSGANVLTF. The CDR3 coding sequence is TGTGCCAGTAGTCACCCTCTTCGCAGCTCTGGGGCCAACGTCCTGACTTTC.

The chain uses TRBV12-3 or TRBV12-4 and TRBJ2-5; 9 bases align to TRBD2. The V gene end was trimmed by 5 bases and the J gene end by 3 bases; junction bases not matched to a gene: 4. The CDR3 runs to 14 residues. CDR3 bases: TGTGCCAGCAGTCTTAGGACTAGCGAAGAGACCCAGTACTTC. Its protein is CASSLRTSEETQYF.

This clonotype has a handful of counts. CDR3 residues: CATSGQGGYNEQFF. CDR3 bases: TGTGCCACCTCCGGACAGGGCGGTTACAATGAGCAGTTCTTC. The chain employs TRBV6-1 and TRBJ2-1; TRBD1 matches 8 bases. Germline V gives CDR1 MNHNS, CDR2 SASEGT. The CDR3 covers 14 residues. V trimming: 10 bases; J trimming: 4 bases; junction bases outside the gene matches: 9.

This clonotype was observed a handful of times. J is TRBJ2-3 and V is TRBV28; D remains unclear. CDR3 length equals 14 residues. Germline V gene data show CDR1 as MDHEN and CDR2 as SYDVKM. Trimming stripped 3 bases from V and 0 bases from J, with 7 bases between. This chain's CDR3 is CASSLPPSTDTQYF. For the CDR3, the DNA is TGTGCCAGCAGTTTGCCACCGAGCACAGATACGCAGTATTTT.

The CDR3 here is CASGGTQYF. In DNA form, the CDR3 reads TGTGCCAGCGGGGGTACGCAGTATTTT. The V call is TRBV6-2 or TRBV6-3, the J call TRBJ2-3; the D gene could be TRBD1 or TRBD2 (5 bases each). CDR1 and CDR2 from the germline V gene are MNHEY and SVGEGT. Trimming shortened V by 8 bases and J by 8 bases, and 5 bases separated the two germline ends. The CDR3 loop spans 9 amino acids.